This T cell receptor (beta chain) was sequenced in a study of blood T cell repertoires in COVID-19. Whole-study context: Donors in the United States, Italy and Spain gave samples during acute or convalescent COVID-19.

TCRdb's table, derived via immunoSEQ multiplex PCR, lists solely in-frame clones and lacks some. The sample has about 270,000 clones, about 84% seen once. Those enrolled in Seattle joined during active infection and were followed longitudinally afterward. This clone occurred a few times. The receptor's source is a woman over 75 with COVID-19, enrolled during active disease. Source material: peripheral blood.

The CDR3 is CASNRQGTGNTIYF. The DNA for the CDR3 is TGTGCCTCAAATCGCCAGGGAACTGGAAACACCATATATTTT. The chain joins TRBV19 to TRBJ1-3; D is possibly TRBD1 (5 bases). Germline-derived CDR1 and CDR2 are LNHDA and SQIVND (reference sequence). Trimming took 11 bases from V and 2 from J, leaving 16 bases between them. The CDR3 has 14 amino acids.